The 26 T cell receptor beta chains reported below all come from one sample, sequenced in a study of shared clonotypes between healthy human individuals. The table came from immunoSEQ multiplex PCR; TCRdb's copy has only in-frame clones and leaves some out. Counted here are millions of clones, more than 80% occurring once; the ten biggest clones make up roughly 0.15%. The sequencing sample was made of naive CD4+ T cells sorted from blood. The subset: CD45RA+ positively selected. All receptors derive from a man aged 18-30 years in good health.

On this clone itself: Other DNA sequences in the sample encode the same CDR3. This rearrangement joins TRBV5-1 to TRBJ2-7, with D possibly TRBD2 on 6 matching bases. With 4 bases removed from V and 2 bases from J, the gap between germline ends came to 10 bases. Germline CDR1 reads SGHRS; CDR2 reads YFSETQ. There are 13 residues in the CDR3. CDR3 in DNA: TGCGCCAGCAGCATAGGCGGGACCTACGAGCAGTACTTC. Translated: CASSIGGTYEQYF.

V usage is TRBV30 and J usage is TRBJ2-7; 9 bases line up with TRBD1. The CDR3 is 13 amino acids. Germline-derived CDR1 and CDR2 are GTSNPN and SVGIG (reference sequence). V trimming: 6 bases; J trimming: 3 bases; junction bases outside the gene matches: 6. The CDR3 DNA is TGTGCCTGCACGGGACAGGGAAACTACGAGCAGTACTTC. It is translated as CACTGQGNYEQYF.

The rearrangement links TRBV10-3 to TRBJ2-1; 10 bases line up with TRBD2. Trimming took 7 bases from V and 0 from J; bases not matched to a gene: 6. Germline assignment: CDR1 ENHRY and CDR2 SYGVKD. The CDR3 has 16 amino acids. CDR3 sequence reads: CAITSGGPGSYNEQFF. The CDR3 nucleotides are TGTGCCATCACTAGCGGGGGCCCCGGCTCCTACAATGAGCAGTTCTTC.

The chain is built from TRBV18 and TRBJ2-3, with TRBD2 identical over 11 bases. CDR3 length: 16 residues. Germline V gene sequence: CDR1 KGHSH, CDR2 LQKENI. Trimming at V came to 3 bases and at J to 6 bases, leaving 8 bases not matched to a gene. CDR3 loop: CASSPGTSGRMDTQYF. The CDR3 DNA follows: TGTGCCAGCTCACCTGGGACTAGCGGTCGTATGGATACGCAGTATTTT.

The J gene is TRBJ1-5, the V gene TRBV19; TRBD1 is a possible D gene (5 bases). This CDR3 contains 15 residues. Germline values: CDR1 LNHDA, CDR2 SQIVND (reference sequence). Trimming shortened V by 1 base and J by 6 bases, and 13 bases separated the two germline ends. The CDR3 loop is CASSIGGALGQPQHF. The CDR3 DNA reads TGTGCCAGTAGTATAGGAGGGGCCTTGGGTCAGCCCCAGCATTTT.

The rearrangement links TRBV7-2 to TRBJ2-5; D is undetermined. The V end was cut by 1 base, the J end by 2 bases, with 14 bases between. The germline gives CDR1 SGHTA, CDR2 FQGNSA. There are 16 residues in the CDR3. The CDR3 reads CASSLVASPLQETQYF. The CDR3 nucleotides read TGTGCCAGCAGCTTAGTGGCCAGTCCCCTACAAGAGACCCAGTACTTC.

The chain is built from TRBV5-8 and TRBJ2-3, with D perhaps TRBD2 (5 bases). The CDR3 length is 14 residues. V lost 0 bases and J lost 6, with 11 bases in between. From germline, CDR1 is SGHTS and CDR2 YDEGEE. CDR3 DNA: TGTGCCAGCAGCTTGGCGGACTGGGGTGATACGCAGTATTTT. The encoded protein is CASSLADWGDTQYF.

For this clone: The same CDR3 is also encoded by other DNA sequences in this sample. The chain uses TRBV11-2 and TRBJ2-7, with TRBD2 matching over 12 bases. V trimming: 5 bases; J trimming: 4 bases; junction bases outside the gene matches: 6. The CDR3 consists of 15 residues. Germline CDR1 SGHAT, CDR2 FQNNGV. The CDR3 coding sequence is TGTGCCAGCAGCCCGTGGACTAGCGGGACATACGAGCAGTACTTC. This translates into CASSPWTSGTYEQYF.

The chain employs TRBV5-1 and TRBJ1-4; D is ambiguous. Trimming pared 2 bases from V and 4 bases from J, leaving 15 bases between. The CDR3 is 16 residues long. The germline gives CDR1 SGHRS, CDR2 YFSETQ. The CDR3 sequence: CASSFTASGDNEKLFF. DNA for the CDR3: TGCGCCAGCAGCTTTACAGCGTCTGGGGATAATGAAAAACTGTTTTTT.

This chain joins TRBV18 and TRBJ2-7; 8 positions match TRBD1. The V gene end was trimmed by 4 bases and the J gene end by 3 bases; junction bases not matched to a gene: 2. The CDR3 spans 13 residues. Germline-derived CDR1 and CDR2 are KGHSH and LQKENI. The CDR3 here is CASSLTGGYEQYF. Here the CDR3 DNA reads TGTGCCAGCTCACTCACAGGGGGCTACGAGCAGTACTTC. The variable domain in full, with the rest retrieved from reference TRBV18 and TRBJ2-7, is NAGVMQNPRHLVRRRGQEARLRCSPMKGHSHVYWYRQLPEEGLKFMVYLQKENIIDESGMPKERFSAEFPKEGPSILRIQQVVRGDSAAYFCASSLTGGYEQYFGPGTRLTVT.

The CDR3 coding sequence is TGTGCCAGCAGCGTCGGGACAGCTCCCTACGAGCAGTACTTC. Encoded protein: CASSVGTAPYEQYF. The J gene is TRBJ2-7, the V gene TRBV9; 7 nucleotides match TRBD1. Germline V gives CDR1 SGDLS, CDR2 YYNGEE. The length of the CDR3 is 14 residues. V gave up 2 bases and J gave up 2 bases; unmatched junction bases: 4.

As DNA, the CDR3 is TGCGCCAGCAGCTTGGTTGGGGGCGGCTCTGGAAACACCATATATTTT. Protein product: CASSLVGGGSGNTIYF. The chain combines TRBV5-1 with TRBJ1-3; possibly TRBD1 for D (6 bases). Trimming left V 0 bases short and J 0 bases short, with 10 bases between. CDR3 size: 16 residues. Looked up from germline, CDR1 is SGHRS and CDR2 is YFSETQ.

The chain combines TRBV28 with TRBJ1-2; 9 nucleotides align to TRBD1. The CDR3 extends over 13 amino acids. V lost 8 bases and J lost 8; bases outside the gene matches: 9. Germline loops: CDR1 MDHEN, CDR2 SYDVKM. The CDR3 DNA follows: TGTGCCAGCGGAGTACAGGGGGCGGTAGGCTACACCTTC. Amino acid sequence: CASGVQGAVGYTF.

This chain joins TRBV7-2 and TRBJ2-7, with 13 positions matching TRBD2. Trimming took 1 base from V and 0 from J; bases not matched to a gene: 6. This CDR3 spans 18 amino acids. Germline V gene sequence: CDR1 SGHTA, CDR2 FQGNSA. The CDR3: CASSLGGLAGRSSYEQYF. The DNA of the CDR3 is TGTGCCAGCAGCTTAGGGGGACTAGCGGGGCGGAGCTCCTACGAGCAGTACTTC. The variable domain in full, completed from reference TRBV7-2 and TRBJ2-7, reads GAGVSQSPSNKVTEKGKDVELRCDPISGHTALYWYRQSLGQGLEFLIYFQGNSAPDKSGLPSDRFSAERTGGSVSTLTIQRTQQEDSAVYLCASSLGGLAGRSSYEQYFGPGTRLTVT.

The genes are TRBV5-1 and TRBJ2-1, with 9 bases fitting TRBD2. The length of the CDR3 is 17 residues. Germline V gives CDR1 SGHRS, CDR2 YFSETQ. V trimming: 1 base; J trimming: 1 base; junction bases outside the gene matches: 6. The CDR3 coding sequence is TGCGCCAGCAGCTTGTCTAGCGGGGCCTTTTCCTACAATGAGCAGTTCTTC. It is translated as CASSLSSGAFSYNEQFF.

The chain combines TRBV14 with TRBJ2-2, with D perhaps TRBD2 (6 bases). The CDR3 extends over 13 amino acids. Germline CDR1 is SGHDN and CDR2 is FVKESK. The ends were cut back, 2 bases at V and 6 bases at J, with 7 bases in the middle. As DNA, the CDR3 is TGTGCCAGCAGCCAAAGGGAGGCCGGGGAGCTGTTTTTT. It encodes CASSQREAGELFF.

The chain recombines TRBV27 with TRBJ2-7, with 11 bases fitting TRBD1. Germline-derived CDR1 and CDR2 are MNHEY and SMNVEV (reference sequence). V lost 6 bases to trimming and J lost 3 bases; unmatched junction nucleotides: 4. CDR3 length: 14 amino acids. CDR3 sequence (DNA): TGTGCCAGCAGACGGACAGGGGGCCTCTACGAGCAGTACTTC. As protein: CASRRTGGLYEQYF.

This chain connects TRBV4-2 to TRBJ1-4; possible D gene TRBD1, 5 bases. V dropped 0 bases and J dropped 4 bases, with 12 bases sitting between them. Germline lookup yields CDR1 LGHNA and CDR2 YNFKEQ. The CDR3 has 16 amino acids. CDR3: CASSQDRRAVNEKLFF. CDR3 DNA sequence: TGTGCCAGCAGCCAAGATCGCAGGGCCGTTAATGAAAAACTGTTTTTT.

V is TRBV6-1 and J is TRBJ2-5; 9 nucleotides agree with TRBD2. With 6 bases clipped from V and 3 bases from J, the junction kept 5 bases outside the gene matches. Per the germline V gene, CDR1 is MNHNS and CDR2 is SASEGT. There are 14 residues in the CDR3. The CDR3 bases are TGTGCCAGCAGCGGGACTAGCAAAAAAGAGACCCAGTACTTC. Translated: CASSGTSKKETQYF.

V usage is TRBV6-6 and J usage is TRBJ1-4; 7 bases fit TRBD1. The germline V gene has CDR1 MNHNY and CDR2 SVGAGI (reference sequence). This CDR3 comprises 16 residues. J lost 4 bases, V lost 6 bases, and 11 bases had no gene match. CDR3 coding DNA: TGTGCCAGCAGCCGCGGTGGACAGGTTAATAATGAAAAACTGTTTTTT. Translation gives CASSRGGQVNNEKLFF.

The rearrangement uses TRBV11-2 and TRBJ2-7; D remains unclear. V lost 2 bases and J lost 1, with 12 bases in between. Germline V CDR1 and CDR2: SGHAT, FQNNGV. The CDR3 loop spans 15 amino acids. The CDR3 loop reads CASSLYSTASYEQYF. The CDR3 DNA follows: TGTGCCAGCAGCTTATATAGTACAGCGTCCTACGAGCAGTACTTC. The full variable domain, with the rest looked up from reference TRBV11-2 and TRBJ2-7, is EAGVAQSPRYKIIEKRQSVAFWCNPISGHATLYWYQQILGQGPKLLIQFQNNGVVDDSQLPKDRFSAERLKGVDSTLKIQPAKLEDSAVYLCASSLYSTASYEQYFGPGTRLTVT.

This chain joins TRBV5-4 and TRBJ2-1; TRBD1 matches 7 bases. The CDR3 spans 17 residues. Looked up from germline, CDR1 is SGHNT and CDR2 is YYREEE (reference sequence). V shed 4 bases, J shed 0 bases, and the junction held 10 bases outside the gene matches. The CDR3 nucleotides read TGTGCCAGCAGCCCCTACAACAGGGGTTCCTCCTACAATGAGCAGTTCTTC. It is translated as CASSPYNRGSSYNEQFF.

V gene TRBV18 combines with J gene TRBJ1-4; 10 nucleotides agree with TRBD1. V gave up 8 bases and J gave up 0 bases; unmatched junction bases: 3. Germline CDR1 and CDR2: KGHSH and LQKENI. CDR3 length: 15 residues. The CDR3 spells CASTDRGATNEKLFF. Here the CDR3 DNA reads TGTGCCAGCACGGACAGGGGGGCAACTAATGAAAAACTGTTTTTT.

This chain connects TRBV9 to TRBJ2-1; 9 bases line up with TRBD2. In germline, CDR1 is SGDLS, CDR2 YYNGEE. V trimming: 0 bases; J trimming: 5 bases; junction bases outside the gene matches: 3. The CDR3 spans 15 residues. The CDR3 reads CASSVESSGNNEQFF. The CDR3 DNA reads as TGTGCCAGCAGCGTAGAGTCTAGCGGGAACAATGAGCAGTTCTTC. Based on the CDR3 plus reference TRBV9 and TRBJ2-1, the full variable domain is DSGVTQTPKHLITATGQRVTLRCSPRSGDLSVYWYQQSLDQGLQFLIQYYNGEERAKGNILERFSAQQFPDLHSELNLSSLELGDSALYFCASSVESSGNNEQFFGPGTRLTVL.

The rearrangement uses TRBV19 and TRBJ2-1, with unresolved D. In germline, CDR1 is LNHDA, CDR2 SQIVND (reference sequence). The CDR3 is 16 residues long. V was pared by 3 bases and J by 2 bases, with 14 bases between. CDR3 in DNA: TGTGCCAGTAGTATGATCCGGCAGACCCCCTACAATGAGCAGTTCTTC. It translates to CASSMIRQTPYNEQFF. The full variable domain, completed using reference TRBV19 and TRBJ2-1, is DGGITQSPKYLFRKEGQNVTLSCEQNLNHDAMYWYRQDPGQGLRLIYYSQIVNDFQKGDIAEGYSVSREKKESFPLTVTSAQKNPTAFYLCASSMIRQTPYNEQFFGPGTRLTVL.

The rearrangement joins TRBV5-1 to TRBJ2-2; D might be TRBD2 (7 bases). With 4 bases removed from V and 2 bases from J, the gap between germline ends came to 18 bases. The CDR3 is 17 amino acids. CDR1 and CDR2 (germline): SGHRS, YFSETQ. The CDR3 nucleotides are TGCGCCAGCAGCCGGGAGGTCGGGGGGCCTAACACCGGGGAGCTGTTTTTT. It is translated as CASSREVGGPNTGELFF. Combining the CDR3 with reference TRBV5-1 and TRBJ2-2 gives the whole variable domain KAGVTQTPRYLIKTRGQQVTLSCSPISGHRSVSWYQQTPGQGLQFLFEYFSETQRNKGNFPGRFSGRQFSNSRSEMNVSTLELGDSALYLCASSREVGGPNTGELFFGEGSRLTVL.